A selection of T cell receptor beta chains follows, all from one sample in a study of T-cell reconstitution after alpha-beta-depleted transplantation in children. Via MiXCR, TCRdb re-called the PCR reads, giving one row per CDR3 protein. The table has approximately 240,000 distinct CDR3 sequences, approximately 9.5% seen once. Sequencing was performed on PBMCs from the stem cell graft donor, taken from the stem cell graft. These receptors all stem from a human donor who donated a stem cell graft to a child with acute lymphoblastic leukemia. Both conserved end residues are part of each CDR3. A D gene is named only where the DNA matches it firmly. Clone size, where shown, is once, few, many, or a class for clones that have expanded.

v_gene	j_gene	len	d_gene	abundance	CDR3nt	CDR3aa
TRBV10-2	TRBJ2-3	15	TRBD2	.	TGCGCCAGCAGTGGGCTAGCGGGGGGGCGGGATACGCAGTATTTT	CASSGLAGGRDTQYF
TRBV5-1	TRBJ2-7	16	.	few	TGCGCCAGCAGCTTGAGTCTCGCTGAACCCTCCTACGAGCAGTACTTC	CASSLSLAEPSYEQYF
TRBV19	TRBJ1-4	16	TRBD1	many	TGTGCCAGTAGTATACGGACAGGGCAGGCTAATGAAAAACTGTTTTTT	CASSIRTGQANEKLFF
TRBV2	TRBJ2-7	13	TRBD1	few	TGTGCCAGCAGGCCGGGACAGGGATACGAGCAGTACTTC	CASRPGQGYEQYF
TRBV25-1	TRBJ2-7	16	.	few	TGTGCCAGCAGCGATACGGGGCAGGGTGGCTCCTACGAGCAGTACTTC	CASSDTGQGGSYEQYF
TRBV12-3/TRBV12-4	TRBJ2-5	16	TRBD2	many	TGTGCCAGCAGTTTCGGGCGGGGGGCGTACGAAGAGACCCAGTACTTC	CASSFGRGAYEETQYF
TRBV7-9	TRBJ2-5	15	.	.	TGTGCCAGCAGCAAAGGGACCGATGCACAAGAGACCCAGTACTTC	CASSKGTDAQETQYF
TRBV18	TRBJ2-2	14	TRBD1	many	TGTGCCAGCTCACGGACAGGGAACACCGGGGAGCTGTTTTTT	CASSRTGNTGELFF
TRBV6-6	TRBJ2-7	13	.	many	TGTGCCAGCAGTCTCTACCGGGACTACGAGCAGTACTTC	CASSLYRDYEQYF
TRBV5-1	TRBJ2-7	15	TRBD1	.	TGCGCCAGCAGCTTGGGGACAGGGGCTTCCTACGAGCAGTACTTC	CASSLGTGASYEQYF
TRBV4-2	TRBJ2-3	13	.	few	TGTGCCAGCAGCCAAGGTGTCGGGGATACGCAGTATTTT	CASSQGVGDTQYF
TRBV29-1	TRBJ2-2	15	TRBD1	many	TGCAGCGTTACGACAGGGTTTAATGAAGCCGGGGAGCTGTTTTTT	CSVTTGFNEAGELFF
TRBV7-2	TRBJ1-1	13	.	many	TGTGCCAGCAGCTTTCGGCAGGGACGAGAAGCTTTCTTT	CASSFRQGREAFF